A selection of T cell receptor beta chains follows, all from one sample in a study of CD8 T cells in Susac syndrome. From the immunoSEQ multiplex PCR reads, TCRdb called clonotypes with MiXCR, one entry per CDR3 protein. The sample holds about 110,000 distinct CDR3 sequences, roughly 95% seen once. The sequenced material came from CD4+ T cells from PBMCs. These receptor sequences come from a human donor in good health. Both conserved end residues are part of each CDR3. D genes are given only for firm matches. Some rows have no size entry. The others give once, few or many, or a class for an expanded clone.

V,J,D,size,CDR3,DNA
TRBV5-1,TRBJ2-1,-,-,CASSLVAGIYNEQFF,TGCGCCAGCAGCTTGGTGGCAGGGATCTACAATGAGCAGTTCTTC
TRBV12-3/TRBV12-4,TRBJ2-1,-,-,CASSLGASENEQFF,TGTGCCAGCAGTTTAGGGGCTAGCGAAAATGAGCAGTTCTTC
TRBV18,TRBJ1-2,-,-,CASSPSDGYTF,TGTGCCAGCTCACCGTCGGATGGCTACACCTTC
TRBV7-9,TRBJ2-7,-,-,CASSFGGIYSYEQYF,TGTGCCAGCAGCTTTGGCGGGATCTACTCCTACGAGCAGTACTTC
TRBV28,TRBJ1-5,-,-,CASSPLGSGQPQHF,TGTGCCAGCAGTCCCCTGGGCTCAGGTCAGCCCCAGCATTTT
TRBV15,TRBJ1-1,TRBD1,-,CATSRTGTGGAFF,TGTGCCACCAGCAGAACCGGGACAGGGGGAGCTTTCTTT
TRBV7-2,TRBJ2-2,-,-,CASSPYTGELFF,TGTGCCAGCAGCCCGTACACCGGGGAGCTGTTTTTT
TRBV7-9,TRBJ2-3,TRBD2,-,CASSLTSGGITDTQYF,TGTGCCAGCAGCTTAACAAGCGGGGGGATCACAGATACGCAGTATTTT
TRBV12-3/TRBV12-4,TRBJ2-4,-,once,CASSLTVAKNIQYF,TGTGCCAGCAGTCTCACGGTAGCCAAAAACATTCAGTACTTC
TRBV5-6,TRBJ1-1,-,-,CASSLAERRRNTEAFF,TGTGCCAGCAGCTTGGCCGAAAGACGTAGGAACACTGAAGCTTTCTTT
TRBV3-1,TRBJ2-5,-,-,CASCSGFLEQETQYF,TGTGCCAGCTGCTCAGGGTTCCTGGAGCAAGAGACCCAGTACTTC
TRBV3-1,TRBJ2-7,TRBD1,-,CASSQKDRGTYEQYF,TGTGCCAGCAGCCAAAAGGACAGGGGAACCTACGAGCAGTACTTC
TRBV9,TRBJ2-7,TRBD2,-,CASAGSGDEQYF,TGTGCCAGCGCGGGGAGCGGGGACGAGCAGTACTTC
TRBV7-8,TRBJ2-7,TRBD2,-,CASSPPRGSGSIDEQYF,TGTGCCAGCAGCCCCCCTCGGGGTAGCGGGAGTATAGACGAGCAGTACTTC
TRBV5-1,TRBJ2-7,TRBD1,-,CASSRTSTGVGSYEQYF,TGCGCCAGCAGCAGGACCTCCACAGGGGTGGGCTCCTACGAGCAGTACTTC